This T cell receptor beta chain comes out of a study of metastatic and nonmetastatic thyroid tumors. Across the whole study: A comparison of repertoires was made across blood and tumor or nodule tissue from malignant and benign thyroid patients.

Thyroid surgery was performed in patients who had received no treatment beforehand. General study findings and limits: Within blood and tumor, benign nodules reportedly had significantly lower TCR beta diversity than malignant thyroid tumors did.

Relative to its sample, this clone is medium-sized. Its antigen remains unknown. Original handling: A classifier of distant metastasis in papillary thyroid cancer was built from CDR3 differences (across clinicopathological groups). TCRdb reprocessed the PCR reads using MiXCR. These V and J calls rely on TCRdb rather than the paper's analysis. This table holds approximately 16,000 clones, about 32% found once. The CDR3 extends over 17 amino acids. This chain connects TRBV3-2 to TRBJ2-3; the table's D gene call, TRBD2, was not cross checked with the DNA. TRBV3-2 is reported as a pseudogene. This TCR came from a male donor with papillary thyroid cancer or a benign thyroid nodule (not recorded which). Some clones in this sample may be carry-over from other donors' samples. The sample comprised tumor tissue. This CDR3 is CASSRRGTSGWTDTQYF. The CDR3 coding sequence is TGTGCCAGCAGCCGCCGAGGGACTAGCGGGTGGACAGATACGCAGTATTTT.